These T cell receptor beta chains were read from a single sample in a study of cytomegalovirus exposure and HLA in healthy donors. Clones were read by immunoSEQ multiplex PCR, and TCRdb kept only the in-frame ones, dropping some. Of 90,000 to 95,000 clones listed, around three quarters are singletons. The specimen sequenced was PBMCs. These receptors came from a man younger than 45 in good health and CMV-seronegative. The CDR3 runs from the conserved cysteine through the conserved F or W. The order of the fields is clone size, CDR3 length, V gene, J gene, D gene, CDR3 protein, CDR3 DNA. A D gene is named only where the DNA matches it firmly. Clone size is shown for a subset of rows, as once, few, many or a class of expanded clone.

abundance: -; len: 16; v_gene: TRBV7-2; j_gene: TRBJ2-7; d_gene: -; CDR3aa: CASSPRRTGSPYEQYF; CDR3nt: TGTGCCAGCAGCCCTCGACGAACAGGATCCCCCTACGAGCAGTACTTC
abundance: -; len: 12; v_gene: TRBV29-1; j_gene: TRBJ1-1; d_gene: TRBD1; CDR3aa: CTLEGAGTEAFF; CDR3nt: TGCACCCTAGAGGGGGCAGGAACTGAAGCTTTCTTT
abundance: once; len: 15; v_gene: TRBV6-6; j_gene: TRBJ2-1; d_gene: TRBD2; CDR3aa: CASSTSGGTYNEQFF; CDR3nt: TGTGCCAGCAGCACTAGCGGGGGAACCTACAATGAGCAGTTCTTC
abundance: few; len: 16; v_gene: TRBV6-6; j_gene: TRBJ1-5; d_gene: -; CDR3aa: CASSPKPQGSNQPQHF; CDR3nt: TGTGCCAGCAGTCCGAAACCTCAGGGTAGCAATCAGCCCCAGCATTTT
abundance: -; len: 14; v_gene: TRBV6-5; j_gene: TRBJ2-7; d_gene: -; CDR3aa: CASSQQGSSYEQYF; CDR3nt: TGTGCCAGCAGCCAACAGGGATCGTCCTACGAGCAGTACTTC
abundance: few; len: 14; v_gene: TRBV10-1; j_gene: TRBJ1-3; d_gene: -; CDR3aa: CASTIGGSGNTIYF; CDR3nt: TGCGCCAGCACCATAGGAGGGTCTGGAAACACCATATATTTT
abundance: few; len: 15; v_gene: TRBV5-1; j_gene: TRBJ1-2; d_gene: TRBD1; CDR3aa: CASSATGTGSYGYTF; CDR3nt: TGCGCCAGCAGCGCAACCGGGACAGGGTCCTATGGCTACACCTTC
abundance: -; len: 17; v_gene: TRBV27; j_gene: TRBJ2-1; d_gene: TRBD1; CDR3aa: CASSLEGQGVSYNEQFF; CDR3nt: TGTGCCAGCAGTTTAGAGGGACAGGGGGTCTCCTACAATGAGCAGTTCTTC
abundance: few; len: 18; v_gene: TRBV2; j_gene: TRBJ1-3; d_gene: -; CDR3aa: CASTHSPAQVPSGNTIYF; CDR3nt: TGTGCCAGCACTCATAGTCCGGCACAGGTCCCGTCTGGAAACACCATATATTTT
abundance: once; len: 17; v_gene: TRBV15; j_gene: TRBJ2-1; d_gene: TRBD2; CDR3aa: CATSGVSGGPSYNEQFF; CDR3nt: TGTGCCACCAGCGGGGTTAGCGGGGGCCCCTCCTACAATGAGCAGTTCTTC
abundance: -; len: 19; v_gene: TRBV7-3; j_gene: TRBJ2-3; d_gene: TRBD2; CDR3aa: CASSFRALIAGGRTDTQYF; CDR3nt: TGTGCCAGCAGCTTTCGAGCCCTTATAGCGGGAGGGCGCACAGATACGCAGTATTTT
abundance: -; len: 15; v_gene: TRBV27; j_gene: TRBJ1-5; d_gene: -; CDR3aa: CASSQSGTSGQPQHF; CDR3nt: TGTGCCAGTAGCCAATCCGGGACTTCAGGACAGCCCCAGCATTTT
abundance: -; len: 15; v_gene: TRBV5-1; j_gene: TRBJ2-3; d_gene: TRBD1; CDR3aa: CASSATGDRTDTQYF; CDR3nt: TGCGCCAGCAGCGCGACAGGGGATCGCACAGATACGCAGTATTTT
abundance: -; len: 14; v_gene: TRBV6-5; j_gene: TRBJ1-2; d_gene: TRBD1; CDR3aa: CASRSRQGARGYTF; CDR3nt: TGTGCCAGCAGGTCGAGACAGGGGGCGAGGGGCTACACCTTC
abundance: once; len: 15; v_gene: TRBV9; j_gene: TRBJ1-1; d_gene: -; CDR3aa: CASSVDGGGSTEAFF; CDR3nt: TGTGCCAGCAGCGTAGATGGGGGGGGCTCTACTGAAGCTTTCTTT
abundance: -; len: 14; v_gene: TRBV6-5; j_gene: TRBJ1-5; d_gene: TRBD1; CDR3aa: CASSYWAGGQPQHF; CDR3nt: TGTGCCAGCAGTTATTGGGCAGGGGGTCAGCCCCAGCATTTT
abundance: once; len: 19; v_gene: TRBV14; j_gene: TRBJ2-2; d_gene: TRBD2; CDR3aa: CASSIRTGLAVANTGELFF; CDR3nt: TGTGCCAGCAGCATTAGAACGGGACTAGCGGTCGCGAACACCGGGGAGCTGTTTTTT
abundance: -; len: 16; v_gene: TRBV7-6; j_gene: TRBJ2-1; d_gene: TRBD1; CDR3aa: CASSSRPGQSYNEQFF; CDR3nt: TGTGCCAGCAGTTCCAGACCGGGACAGTCCTACAATGAGCAGTTCTTC
abundance: few; len: 14; v_gene: TRBV18; j_gene: TRBJ2-1; d_gene: TRBD2; CDR3aa: CASSSGLGANEQFF; CDR3nt: TGTGCCAGCTCATCCGGACTAGGGGCGAATGAGCAGTTCTTC
abundance: -; len: 11; v_gene: TRBV5-1; j_gene: TRBJ2-5; d_gene: -; CDR3aa: CASSRQETQYF; CDR3nt: TGCGCCAGCAGCCGCCAAGAGACCCAGTACTTC
abundance: -; len: 14; v_gene: TRBV27; j_gene: TRBJ1-2; d_gene: -; CDR3aa: CASSFKVGAYGYTF; CDR3nt: TGTGCCAGCAGTTTCAAAGTAGGGGCCTATGGCTACACCTTC
abundance: -; len: 15; v_gene: TRBV5-1; j_gene: TRBJ1-2; d_gene: TRBD1; CDR3aa: CASSLPGQKNYGYTF; CDR3nt: TGCGCCAGCAGCTTACCGGGACAGAAAAACTATGGCTACACCTTC
abundance: -; len: 16; v_gene: TRBV29-1; j_gene: TRBJ2-3; d_gene: -; CDR3aa: CSVEAAATPSTDTQYF; CDR3nt: TGCAGCGTTGAAGCCGCGGCAACACCTAGCACAGATACGCAGTATTTT
abundance: -; len: 18; v_gene: TRBV19; j_gene: TRBJ1-2; d_gene: -; CDR3aa: CASSPRGASDTNFYGYTF; CDR3nt: TGTGCCAGTAGTCCTCGCGGGGCCTCGGATACAAACTTCTATGGCTACACCTTC
abundance: -; len: 15; v_gene: TRBV7-7; j_gene: TRBJ2-1; d_gene: TRBD2; CDR3aa: CASNITSGGYNEQFF; CDR3nt: TGTGCCAGCAATATAACTAGCGGGGGTTACAATGAGCAGTTCTTC
abundance: -; len: 14; v_gene: TRBV27; j_gene: TRBJ2-1; d_gene: TRBD2; CDR3aa: CASRAGGSYNEQFF; CDR3nt: TGTGCCAGCAGGGCGGGAGGGTCCTACAATGAGCAGTTCTTC
abundance: -; len: 17; v_gene: TRBV19; j_gene: TRBJ2-3; d_gene: TRBD1; CDR3aa: CASSPRQQGAGTDTQYF; CDR3nt: TGTGCCAGTAGTCCCCGCCAACAGGGGGCTGGCACAGATACGCAGTATTTT
abundance: -; len: 14; v_gene: TRBV7-3; j_gene: TRBJ1-2; d_gene: -; CDR3aa: CASSLEQGLGGYTF; CDR3nt: TGTGCCAGCAGCTTAGAACAGGGCTTGGGTGGCTACACCTTC
abundance: -; len: 14; v_gene: TRBV27; j_gene: TRBJ1-2; d_gene: -; CDR3aa: CASSLFSQGYGYTF; CDR3nt: TGTGCCAGCAGTTTATTCAGTCAGGGCTATGGCTACACCTTC
abundance: -; len: 15; v_gene: TRBV27; j_gene: TRBJ1-5; d_gene: TRBD1; CDR3aa: CASSMTGGDFQPQHF; CDR3nt: TGTGCCAGCTCCATGACAGGGGGCGATTTTCAGCCCCAGCATTTT
abundance: few; len: 14; v_gene: TRBV6-5; j_gene: TRBJ1-4; d_gene: TRBD1; CDR3aa: CASSTTGLAEKLFF; CDR3nt: TGTGCCAGCTCCACGACAGGGTTGGCTGAAAAACTGTTTTTT
abundance: few; len: 11; v_gene: TRBV2; j_gene: TRBJ1-5; d_gene: TRBD1; CDR3aa: CASSEDRGKHF; CDR3nt: TGTGCCAGCAGTGAGGACAGGGGGAAGCATTTT
abundance: -; len: 14; v_gene: TRBV9; j_gene: TRBJ1-1; d_gene: -; CDR3aa: CASSVGQVRTEAFF; CDR3nt: TGTGCCAGCAGCGTAGGACAGGTTAGGACTGAAGCTTTCTTT
abundance: -; len: 15; v_gene: TRBV27; j_gene: TRBJ2-3; d_gene: TRBD2; CDR3aa: CASSLVTSGGDTQYF; CDR3nt: TGTGCCAGCAGTTTGGTGACTAGCGGCGGGGATACGCAGTATTTT
abundance: once; len: 15; v_gene: TRBV9; j_gene: TRBJ2-5; d_gene: TRBD2; CDR3aa: CASSPSGGNQETQYF; CDR3nt: TGTGCCAGCAGCCCGAGCGGGGGGAACCAAGAGACCCAGTACTTC
abundance: -; len: 13; v_gene: TRBV9; j_gene: TRBJ1-2; d_gene: -; CDR3aa: CASTKGGNYGYTF; CDR3nt: TGTGCCAGCACCAAAGGGGGTAACTATGGCTACACCTTC